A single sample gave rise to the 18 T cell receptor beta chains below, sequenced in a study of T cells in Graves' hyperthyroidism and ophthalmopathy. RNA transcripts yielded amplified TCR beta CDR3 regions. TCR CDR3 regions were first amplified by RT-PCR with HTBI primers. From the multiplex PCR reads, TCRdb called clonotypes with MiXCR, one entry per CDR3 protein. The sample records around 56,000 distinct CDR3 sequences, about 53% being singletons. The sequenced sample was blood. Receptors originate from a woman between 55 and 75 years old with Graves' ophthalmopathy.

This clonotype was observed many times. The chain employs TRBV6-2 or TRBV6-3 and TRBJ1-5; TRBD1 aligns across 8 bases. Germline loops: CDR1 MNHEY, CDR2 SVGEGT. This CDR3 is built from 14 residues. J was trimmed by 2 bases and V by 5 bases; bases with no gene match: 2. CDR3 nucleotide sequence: TGTGCCAGCAGTACGGGACAGGGCAATCAGCCCCAGCATTTT. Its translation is CASSTGQGNQPQHF.

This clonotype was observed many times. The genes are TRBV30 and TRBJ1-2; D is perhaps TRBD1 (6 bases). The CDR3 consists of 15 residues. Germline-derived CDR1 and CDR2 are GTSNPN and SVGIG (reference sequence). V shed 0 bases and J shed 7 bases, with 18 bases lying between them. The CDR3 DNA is TGTGCCTGGAGTGTACAGGGCAATGGGGAATCTGGCTACACCTTC. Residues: CAWSVQGNGESGYTF. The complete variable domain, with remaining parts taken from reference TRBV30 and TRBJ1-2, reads SQTIHQWPATLVQPVGSPLSLECTVEGTSNPNLYWYRQAAGRGLQLLFYSVGIGQISSEVPQNLSASRPQDRQFILSSKKLLLSDSGFYLCAWSVQGNGESGYTFGSGTRLTVV.

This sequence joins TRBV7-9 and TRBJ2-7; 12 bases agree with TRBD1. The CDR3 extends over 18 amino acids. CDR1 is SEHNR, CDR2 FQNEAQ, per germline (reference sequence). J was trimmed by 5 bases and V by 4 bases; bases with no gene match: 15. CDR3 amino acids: CASSSGLSRDRGRNEQYF. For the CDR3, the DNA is TGTGCCAGCAGCTCCGGCCTGTCCCGGGACAGGGGGCGGAACGAGCAGTACTTC. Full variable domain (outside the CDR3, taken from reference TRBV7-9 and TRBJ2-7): DTGVSQNPRHKITKRGQNVTFRCDPISEHNRLYWYRQTLGQGPEFLTYFQNEAQLEKSRLLSDRFSAERPKGSFSTLEIQRTEQGDSAMYLCASSSGLSRDRGRNEQYFGPGTRLTVT.

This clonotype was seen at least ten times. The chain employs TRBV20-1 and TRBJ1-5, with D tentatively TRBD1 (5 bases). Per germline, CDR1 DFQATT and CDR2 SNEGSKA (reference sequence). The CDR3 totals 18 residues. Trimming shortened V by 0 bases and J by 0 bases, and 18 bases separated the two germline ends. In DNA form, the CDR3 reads TGCAGTGCTAGAGATCTGAACAGGAAATCTATTAGCAATCAGCCCCAGCATTTT. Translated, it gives CSARDLNRKSISNQPQHF.

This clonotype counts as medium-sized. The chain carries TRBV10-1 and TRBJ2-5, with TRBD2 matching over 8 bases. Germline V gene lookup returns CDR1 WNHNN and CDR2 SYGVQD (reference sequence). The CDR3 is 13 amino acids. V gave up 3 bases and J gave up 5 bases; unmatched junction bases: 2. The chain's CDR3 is CASSDGRGETQYF. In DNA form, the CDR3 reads TGCGCCAGCAGTGACGGGAGGGGCGAGACCCAGTACTTC.

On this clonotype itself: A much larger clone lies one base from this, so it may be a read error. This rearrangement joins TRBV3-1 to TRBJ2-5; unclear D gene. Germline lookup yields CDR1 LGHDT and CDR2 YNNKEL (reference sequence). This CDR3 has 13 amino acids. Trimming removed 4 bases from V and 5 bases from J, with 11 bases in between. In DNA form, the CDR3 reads TGTGCCAGCAGCCGCCGTGGCCAGGAGACCCAGTACTTC. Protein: CASSRRGQETQYF.

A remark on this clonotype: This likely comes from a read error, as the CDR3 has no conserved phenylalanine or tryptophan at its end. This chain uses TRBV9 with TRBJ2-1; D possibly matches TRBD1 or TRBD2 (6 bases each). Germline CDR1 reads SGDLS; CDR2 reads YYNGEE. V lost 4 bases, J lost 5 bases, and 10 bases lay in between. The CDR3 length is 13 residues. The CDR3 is CASSRGGNNEQFL. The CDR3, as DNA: TGTGCCAGCAGCCGAGGGGGGAACAATGAGCAGTTCCTC.

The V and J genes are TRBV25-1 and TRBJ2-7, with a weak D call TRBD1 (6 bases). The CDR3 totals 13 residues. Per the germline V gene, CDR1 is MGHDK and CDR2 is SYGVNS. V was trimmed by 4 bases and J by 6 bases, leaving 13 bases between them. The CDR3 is CASSGLDRSEQYF. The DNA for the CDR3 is TGTGCCAGCAGTGGCCTGGACAGAAGCGAGCAGTACTTC.

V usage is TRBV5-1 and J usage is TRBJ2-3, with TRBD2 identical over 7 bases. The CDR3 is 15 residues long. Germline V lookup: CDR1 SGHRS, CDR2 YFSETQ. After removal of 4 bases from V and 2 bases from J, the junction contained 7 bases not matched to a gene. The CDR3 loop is CASSPLGGDTDTQYF. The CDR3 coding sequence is TGCGCCAGCAGCCCGCTGGGGGGGGACACAGATACGCAGTATTTT.

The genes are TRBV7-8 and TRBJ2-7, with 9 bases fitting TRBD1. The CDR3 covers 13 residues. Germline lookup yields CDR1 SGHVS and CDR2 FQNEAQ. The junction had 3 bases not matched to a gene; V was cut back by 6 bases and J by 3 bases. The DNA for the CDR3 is TGTGCCAGCAGGGAGGGACAGGGCTACGAGCAGTACTTC. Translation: CASREGQGYEQYF.

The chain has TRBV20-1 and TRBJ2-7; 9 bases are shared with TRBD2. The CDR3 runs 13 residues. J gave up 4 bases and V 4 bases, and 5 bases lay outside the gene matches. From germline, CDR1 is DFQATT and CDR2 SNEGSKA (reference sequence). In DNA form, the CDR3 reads TGCAGTGCTATTAGCGGGAGTAGGTACGAGCAGTACTTC. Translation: CSAISGSRYEQYF.

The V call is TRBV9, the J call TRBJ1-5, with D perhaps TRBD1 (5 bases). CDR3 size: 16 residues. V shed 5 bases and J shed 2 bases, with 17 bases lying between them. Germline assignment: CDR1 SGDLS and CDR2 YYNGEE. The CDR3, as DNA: TGTGCCAGCAGATGGACCAGGGTCTCTGGCAATCAGCCCCAGCATTTT. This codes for CASRWTRVSGNQPQHF.

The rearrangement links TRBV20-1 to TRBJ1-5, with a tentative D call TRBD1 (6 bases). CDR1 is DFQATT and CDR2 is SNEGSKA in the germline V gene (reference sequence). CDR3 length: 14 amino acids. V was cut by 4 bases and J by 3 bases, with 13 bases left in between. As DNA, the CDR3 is TGCAGTGCTACCCCGTCGGGGGCCAATCAGCCCCAGCATTTT. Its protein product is CSATPSGANQPQHF.

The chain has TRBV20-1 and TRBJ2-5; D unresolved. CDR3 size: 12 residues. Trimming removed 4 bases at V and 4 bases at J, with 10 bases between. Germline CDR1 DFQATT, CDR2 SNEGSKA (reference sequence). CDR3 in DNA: TGCAGTGCTACGATCGTAGGAGAGACCCAGTACTTC. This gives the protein CSATIVGETQYF.

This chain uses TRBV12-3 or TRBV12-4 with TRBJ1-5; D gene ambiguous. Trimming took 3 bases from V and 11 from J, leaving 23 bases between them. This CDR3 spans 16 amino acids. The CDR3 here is CASSLARFGRPLAQHF. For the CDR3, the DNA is TGTGCCAGCAGTTTGGCACGATTCGGCAGGCCCCTCGCCCAGCATTTT.

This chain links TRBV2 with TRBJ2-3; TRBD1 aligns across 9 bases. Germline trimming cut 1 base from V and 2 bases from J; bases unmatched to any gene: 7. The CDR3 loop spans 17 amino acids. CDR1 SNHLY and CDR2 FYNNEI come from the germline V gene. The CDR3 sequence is CASSEDWGQGPTDTQYF. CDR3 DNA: TGTGCCAGCAGTGAAGATTGGGGACAGGGCCCCACAGATACGCAGTATTTT.

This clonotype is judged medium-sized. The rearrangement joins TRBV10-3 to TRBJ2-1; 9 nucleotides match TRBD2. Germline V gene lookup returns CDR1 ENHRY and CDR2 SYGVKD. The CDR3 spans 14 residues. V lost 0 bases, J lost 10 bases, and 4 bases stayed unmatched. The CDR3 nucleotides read TGTGCCATCAGTGAGTCGTTAGCGGGGGACGAGCAGTTCTTC. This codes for CAISESLAGDEQFF.

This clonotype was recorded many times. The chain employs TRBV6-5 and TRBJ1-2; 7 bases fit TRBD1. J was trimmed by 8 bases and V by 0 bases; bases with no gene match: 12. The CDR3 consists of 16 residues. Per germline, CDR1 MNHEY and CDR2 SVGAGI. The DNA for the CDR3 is TGTGCCAGCAGTTACTCGATCGGGGCAGGGGGTAAGGGCTACACCTTC. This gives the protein CASSYSIGAGGKGYTF.